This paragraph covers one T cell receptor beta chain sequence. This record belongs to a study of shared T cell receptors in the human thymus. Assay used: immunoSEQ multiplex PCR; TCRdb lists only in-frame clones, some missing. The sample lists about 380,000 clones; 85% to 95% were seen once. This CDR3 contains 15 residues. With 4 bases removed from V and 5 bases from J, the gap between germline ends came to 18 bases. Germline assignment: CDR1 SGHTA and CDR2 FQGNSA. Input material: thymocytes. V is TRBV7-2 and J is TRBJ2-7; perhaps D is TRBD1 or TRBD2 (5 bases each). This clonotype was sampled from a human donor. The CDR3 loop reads CASSSPGPRGHEQYF. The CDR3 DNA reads TGTGCCAGCAGCTCGCCGGGACCCCGGGGCCACGAGCAGTACTTC. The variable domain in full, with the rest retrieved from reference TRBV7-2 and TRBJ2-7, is GAGVSQSPSNKVTEKGKDVELRCDPISGHTALYWYRQSLGQGLEFLIYFQGNSAPDKSGLPSDRFSAERTGGSVSTLTIQRTQQEDSAVYLCASSSPGPRGHEQYFGPGTRLTVT.